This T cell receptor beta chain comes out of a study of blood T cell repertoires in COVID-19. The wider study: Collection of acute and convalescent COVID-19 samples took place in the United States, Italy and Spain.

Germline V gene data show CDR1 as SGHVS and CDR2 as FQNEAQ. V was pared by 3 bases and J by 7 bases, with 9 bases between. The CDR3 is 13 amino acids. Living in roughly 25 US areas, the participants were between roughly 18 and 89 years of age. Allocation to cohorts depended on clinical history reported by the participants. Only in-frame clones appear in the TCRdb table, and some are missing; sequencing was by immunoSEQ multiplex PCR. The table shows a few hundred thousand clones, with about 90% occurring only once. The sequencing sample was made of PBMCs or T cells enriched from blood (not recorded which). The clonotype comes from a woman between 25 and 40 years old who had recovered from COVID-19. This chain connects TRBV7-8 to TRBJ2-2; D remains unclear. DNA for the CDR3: TGTGCCAGCAGCTTCGCGATCGTCGGGGAGCTGTTTTTT. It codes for CASSFAIVGELFF.